The clone carrying this TCR beta chain has just a few counts. These data are taken from a study of graft-versus-host responses after intestinal transplantation. Method: immunoSEQ multiplex PCR; TCRdb's copy keeps in-frame clones and lacks some. The sample includes more than 5,000 clones, about three quarters of them seen just once. CDR3 length equals 12 residues. Germline values: CDR1 MNHNS, CDR2 SASEGT. The V gene lost 11 bases and the J gene lost 5 bases, with 16 bases spanning the gap. The chain employs TRBV6-1 and TRBJ2-7; D gene unclear. Specimen: PBMCs, collected 300 to 340 days after intestinal transplant. This TCR was recovered from a human patient who received an intestinal transplant, so some T cells may come from the graft donor. CDR3 sequence (DNA): TGTGCCTCCCAAGGGTCAGGCGACGAGCAGTACTTC. Protein: CASQGSGDEQYF.